This T cell receptor (beta chain) was recovered during a study of shared clonotypes between healthy human individuals. Here immunoSEQ multiplex PCR was the method, and the copy in TCRdb shows in-frame clones only, minus some. The sample lists about 230,000 clones, under 80% seen once, with more than 9.5% in the top ten. The V gene end was trimmed by 5 bases and the J gene end by 4 bases; junction bases not matched to a gene: 7. CDR3 length equals 15 residues. Germline loops: CDR1 SEHNR, CDR2 FQNEAQ (reference sequence). This clonotype originated in a man aged 25 to 45 in good health. The chain uses TRBV7-9 and TRBJ2-2, with 7 nucleotides matching TRBD1. Input material: memory CD4+ T cells sorted from blood. Regarding subset: CD45RA-negative fraction. CDR3 in DNA: TGTGCCAGCAGCCCGACGGCAGGGGGCACCGGGGAGCTGTTTTTT. Translated: CASSPTAGGTGELFF.